This T cell receptor beta chain was recorded in a study of T cell responses to AZD1222 COVID-19 vaccine. The study, taken as a whole, reports: After two AZD1222 doses, spike-specific TCR breadth and depth rose versus day 0. The donor cohort was predominantly white British with a female majority, and clonal diversity may have been underestimated. The study identified only 6 or 7 AZD1222 recipients as seropositive at baseline.

Generated by immunoSEQ multiplex PCR, the TCRdb table keeps only in-frame clones and is missing some. The sample consists of roughly 120,000 clones, around 82% of them appearing once. The CDR3 is 14 residues long. The V end lost 4 bases, the J end lost 5 bases, and 14 bases lay between the germline ends. In germline, CDR1 is SGHDT, CDR2 YYEEEE. Of note for this clone: What it binds is unknown.

This clonotype originated in an adult in good health. This chain connects TRBV5-6 to TRBJ2-3; possibly TRBD2 for D (6 bases). The source was peripheral blood, collected on day 0 of AZD1222 vaccination. CDR3 sequence reads: CASSRRGSKDTQYF. DNA for the CDR3: TGTGCCAGCAGCAGACGGGGGTCTAAAGATACGCAGTATTTT.